These 3 T cell receptor beta chains came from one sample sequenced in a study of blood T cell repertoires in COVID-19. The assay was immunoSEQ multiplex PCR, and TCRdb's table has in-frame clones only and misses some. The sample yields over 200,000 clones, around 90% seen once. The specimen was PBMCs or T cells enriched from blood (not recorded which). These receptors were obtained from a woman in her twenties or thirties who had been exposed to COVID-19.

The J gene is TRBJ2-3, the V gene TRBV6-5; D is possibly TRBD1 (5 bases). The V end lost 10 bases, the J end lost 9 bases, and 23 bases lay between the germline ends. The CDR3 totals 14 residues. The germline V gene encodes CDR1 MNHEY and CDR2 SVGAGI. The CDR3 protein is CATLPSGRVGTQYF. The CDR3 DNA sequence: TGTGCCACTCTTCCCTCGGGCAGGGTTGGGACGCAGTATTTT.

CDR3 amino acids: CASSFDISRETGELFF. CDR3 nucleotide sequence: TGTGCCAGCAGCTTTGATATTTCCAGGGAAACCGGGGAGCTGTTTTTT. The chain links TRBV7-9 to TRBJ2-2, with D possibly TRBD1 on 5 matching bases. Germline V gives CDR1 SEHNR, CDR2 FQNEAQ (reference sequence). V shed 3 bases and J shed 5 bases, with 16 bases lying between them. This CDR3 is 16 amino acids long. Drawing the rest from reference TRBV7-9 and TRBJ2-2, the complete variable domain is DTGVSQNPRHKITKRGQNVTFRCDPISEHNRLYWYRQTLGQGPEFLTYFQNEAQLEKSRLLSDRFSAERPKGSFSTLEIQRTEQGDSAMYLCASSFDISRETGELFFGEGSRLTVL.

The rearrangement links TRBV13 to TRBJ1-6, with 10 bases aligning to TRBD1. The ends lost 1 base at V and 10 bases at J; junction bases unmatched: 7. CDR3 length: 16 residues. Germline V gives CDR1 PRHDT, CDR2 FYEKMQ (reference sequence). This CDR3 reads CASSLVGDRGRSPLHF. CDR3 nucleotides: TGTGCCAGCAGCTTAGTGGGGGACAGGGGACGCTCACCCCTCCACTTT.